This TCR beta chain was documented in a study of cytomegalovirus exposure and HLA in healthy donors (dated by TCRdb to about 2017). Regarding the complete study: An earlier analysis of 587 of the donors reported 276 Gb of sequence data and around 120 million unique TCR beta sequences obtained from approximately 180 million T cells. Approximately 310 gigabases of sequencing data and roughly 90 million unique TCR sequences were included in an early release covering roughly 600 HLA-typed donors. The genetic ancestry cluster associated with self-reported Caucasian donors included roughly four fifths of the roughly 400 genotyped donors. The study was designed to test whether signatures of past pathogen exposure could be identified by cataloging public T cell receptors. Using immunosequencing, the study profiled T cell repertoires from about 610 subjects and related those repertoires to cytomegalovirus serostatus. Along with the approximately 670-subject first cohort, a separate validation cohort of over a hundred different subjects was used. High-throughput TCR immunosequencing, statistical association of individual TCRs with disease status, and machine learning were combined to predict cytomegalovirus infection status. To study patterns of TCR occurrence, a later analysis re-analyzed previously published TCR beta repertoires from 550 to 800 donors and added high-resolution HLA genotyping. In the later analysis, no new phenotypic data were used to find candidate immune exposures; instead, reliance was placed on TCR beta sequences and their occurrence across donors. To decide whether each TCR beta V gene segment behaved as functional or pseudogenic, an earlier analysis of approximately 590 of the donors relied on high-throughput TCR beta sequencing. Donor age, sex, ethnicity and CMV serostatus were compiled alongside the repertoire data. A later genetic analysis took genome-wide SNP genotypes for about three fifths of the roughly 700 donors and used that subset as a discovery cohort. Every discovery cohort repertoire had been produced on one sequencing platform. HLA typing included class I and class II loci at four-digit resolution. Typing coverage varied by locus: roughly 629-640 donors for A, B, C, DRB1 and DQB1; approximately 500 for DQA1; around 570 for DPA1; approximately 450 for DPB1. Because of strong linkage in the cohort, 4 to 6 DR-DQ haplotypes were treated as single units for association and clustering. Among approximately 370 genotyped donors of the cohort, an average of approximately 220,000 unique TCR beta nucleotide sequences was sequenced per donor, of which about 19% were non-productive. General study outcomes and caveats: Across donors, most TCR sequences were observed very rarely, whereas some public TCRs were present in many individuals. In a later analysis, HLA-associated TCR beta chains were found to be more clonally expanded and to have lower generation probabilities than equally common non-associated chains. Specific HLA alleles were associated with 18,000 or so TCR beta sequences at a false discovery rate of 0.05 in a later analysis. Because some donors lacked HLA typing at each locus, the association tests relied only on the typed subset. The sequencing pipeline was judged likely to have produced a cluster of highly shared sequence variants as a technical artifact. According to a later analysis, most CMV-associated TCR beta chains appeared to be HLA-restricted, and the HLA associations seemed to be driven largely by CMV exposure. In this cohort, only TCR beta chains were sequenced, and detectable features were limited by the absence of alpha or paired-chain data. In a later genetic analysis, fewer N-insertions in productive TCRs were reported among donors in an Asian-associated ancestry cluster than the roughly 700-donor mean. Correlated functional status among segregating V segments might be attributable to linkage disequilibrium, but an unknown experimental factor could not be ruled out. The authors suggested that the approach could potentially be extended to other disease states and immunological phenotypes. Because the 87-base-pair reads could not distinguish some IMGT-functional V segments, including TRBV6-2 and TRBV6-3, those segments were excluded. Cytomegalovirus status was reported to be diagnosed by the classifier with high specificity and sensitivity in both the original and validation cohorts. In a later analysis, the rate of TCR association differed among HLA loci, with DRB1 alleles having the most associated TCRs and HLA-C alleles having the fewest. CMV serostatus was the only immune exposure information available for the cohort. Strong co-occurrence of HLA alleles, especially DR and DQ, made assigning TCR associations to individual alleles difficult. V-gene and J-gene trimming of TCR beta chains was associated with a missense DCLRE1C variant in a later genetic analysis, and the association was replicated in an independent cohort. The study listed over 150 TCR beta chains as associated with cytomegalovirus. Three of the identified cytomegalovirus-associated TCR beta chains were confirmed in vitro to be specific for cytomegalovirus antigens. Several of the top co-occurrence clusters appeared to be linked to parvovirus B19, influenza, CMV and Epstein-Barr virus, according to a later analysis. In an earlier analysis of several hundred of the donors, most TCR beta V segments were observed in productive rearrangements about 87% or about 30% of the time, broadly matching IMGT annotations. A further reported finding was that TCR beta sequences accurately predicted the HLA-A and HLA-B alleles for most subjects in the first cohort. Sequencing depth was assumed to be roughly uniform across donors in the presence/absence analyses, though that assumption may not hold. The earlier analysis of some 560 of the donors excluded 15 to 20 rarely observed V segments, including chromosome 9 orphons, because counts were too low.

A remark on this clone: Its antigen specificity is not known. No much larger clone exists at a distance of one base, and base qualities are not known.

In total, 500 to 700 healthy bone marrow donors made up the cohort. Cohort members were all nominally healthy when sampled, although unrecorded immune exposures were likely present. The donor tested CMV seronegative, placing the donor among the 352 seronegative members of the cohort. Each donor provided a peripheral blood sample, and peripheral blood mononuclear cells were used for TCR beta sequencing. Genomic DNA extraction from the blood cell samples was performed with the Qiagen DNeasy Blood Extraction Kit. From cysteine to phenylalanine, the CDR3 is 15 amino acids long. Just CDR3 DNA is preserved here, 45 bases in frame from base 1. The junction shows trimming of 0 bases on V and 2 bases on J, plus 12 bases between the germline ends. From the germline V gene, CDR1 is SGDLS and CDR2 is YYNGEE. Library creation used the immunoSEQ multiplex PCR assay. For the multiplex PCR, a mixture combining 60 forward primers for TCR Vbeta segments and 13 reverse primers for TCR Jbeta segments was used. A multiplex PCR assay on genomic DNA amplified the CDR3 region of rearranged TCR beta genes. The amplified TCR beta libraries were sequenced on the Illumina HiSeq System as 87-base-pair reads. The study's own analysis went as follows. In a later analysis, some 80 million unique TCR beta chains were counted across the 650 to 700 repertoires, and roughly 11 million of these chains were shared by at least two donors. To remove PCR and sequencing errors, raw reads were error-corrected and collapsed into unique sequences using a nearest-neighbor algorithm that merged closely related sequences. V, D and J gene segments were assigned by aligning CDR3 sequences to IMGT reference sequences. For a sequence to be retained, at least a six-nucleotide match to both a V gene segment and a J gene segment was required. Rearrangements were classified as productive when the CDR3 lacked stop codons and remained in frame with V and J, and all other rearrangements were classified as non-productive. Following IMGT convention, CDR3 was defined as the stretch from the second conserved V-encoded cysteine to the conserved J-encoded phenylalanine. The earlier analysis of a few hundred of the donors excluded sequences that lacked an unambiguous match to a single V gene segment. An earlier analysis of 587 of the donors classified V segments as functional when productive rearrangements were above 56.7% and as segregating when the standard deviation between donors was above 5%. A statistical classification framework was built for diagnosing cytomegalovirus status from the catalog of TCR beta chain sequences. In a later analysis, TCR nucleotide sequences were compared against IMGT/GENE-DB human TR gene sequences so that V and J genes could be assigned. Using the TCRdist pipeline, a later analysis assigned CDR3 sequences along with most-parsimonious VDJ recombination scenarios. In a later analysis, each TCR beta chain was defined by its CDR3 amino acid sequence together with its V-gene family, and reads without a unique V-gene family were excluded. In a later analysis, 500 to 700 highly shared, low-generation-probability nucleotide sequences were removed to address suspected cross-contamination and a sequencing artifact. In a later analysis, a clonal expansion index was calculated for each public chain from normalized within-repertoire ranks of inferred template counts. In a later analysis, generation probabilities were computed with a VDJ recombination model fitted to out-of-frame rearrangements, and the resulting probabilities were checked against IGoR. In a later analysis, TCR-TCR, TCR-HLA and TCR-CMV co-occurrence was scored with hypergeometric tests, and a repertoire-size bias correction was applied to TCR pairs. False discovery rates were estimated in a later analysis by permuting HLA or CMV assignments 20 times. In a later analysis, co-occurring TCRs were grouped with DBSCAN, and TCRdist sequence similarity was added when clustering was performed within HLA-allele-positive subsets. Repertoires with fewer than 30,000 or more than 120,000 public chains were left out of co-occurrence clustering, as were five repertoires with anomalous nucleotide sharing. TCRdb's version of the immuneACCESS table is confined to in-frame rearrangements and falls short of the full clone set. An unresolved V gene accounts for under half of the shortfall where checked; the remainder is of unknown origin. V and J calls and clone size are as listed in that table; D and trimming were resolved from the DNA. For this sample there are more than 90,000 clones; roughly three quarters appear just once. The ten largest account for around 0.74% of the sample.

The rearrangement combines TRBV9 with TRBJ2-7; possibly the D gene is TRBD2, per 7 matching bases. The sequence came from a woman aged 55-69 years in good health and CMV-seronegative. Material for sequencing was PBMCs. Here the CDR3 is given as CASSVEGGATYEQYF. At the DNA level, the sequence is TGTGCCAGCAGCGTAGAGGGGGGGGCAACCTACGAGCAGTACTTC.